This TCR beta chain was documented in a study of shared clonotypes between healthy human individuals. Data came from immunoSEQ multiplex PCR; TCRdb stores just in-frame clones and leaves some out. The sample yields hundreds of thousands of clones, approximately 74% seen once. Participating donors were healthy, HIV-negative adults free of recent acute infections or vaccinations. The CDR3 spans 15 residues. V lost 6 bases and J lost 6, with 21 bases in between. Germline V gene data show CDR1 as SEHNR and CDR2 as FQNEAQ (reference sequence). Source material: memory CD4+ T cells sorted from blood. Indicated subset: CD45RA-negative fraction. The sequence was collected from a woman in her 30s in good health. The V call is TRBV7-9, the J call TRBJ2-7; D is perhaps TRBD2 (5 bases). The chain's CDR3 is CASSKSGDNRREQYF. The DNA of the CDR3 is TGTGCCAGCAGTAAATCCGGGGATAACCGGCGCGAGCAGTACTTC.